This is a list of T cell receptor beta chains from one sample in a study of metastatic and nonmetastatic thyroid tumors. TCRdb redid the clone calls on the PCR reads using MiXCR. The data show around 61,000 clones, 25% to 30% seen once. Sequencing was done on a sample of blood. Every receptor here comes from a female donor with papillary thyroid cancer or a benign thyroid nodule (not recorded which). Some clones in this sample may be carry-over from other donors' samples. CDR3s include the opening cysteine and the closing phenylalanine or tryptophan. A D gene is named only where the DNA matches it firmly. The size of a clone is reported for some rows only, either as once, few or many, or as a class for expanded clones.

cdr3_nt: TGTGCCAGCAGCTTCGCCGGGACTAGCGGGAGTAGAGATACGCAGTATTTT; cdr3_aa: CASSFAGTSGSRDTQYF; clone_size: many; v_call: TRBV7-6; j_call: TRBJ2-3; d_call: TRBD2
cdr3_nt: TGTGCCAGCAGACGCGCCCTGACCAGCCCTAACTATGGCTACACCTTC; cdr3_aa: CASRRALTSPNYGYTF; clone_size: .; v_call: TRBV6-2/TRBV6-3; j_call: TRBJ1-2; d_call: .
cdr3_nt: TGTGCCAGCAGTTTGACGTATGAGCAGCTCTTC; cdr3_aa: CASSLTYEQLF; clone_size: .; v_call: TRBV12-3/TRBV12-4; j_call: TRBJ2-1; d_call: .
cdr3_nt: TGCAGTGCTAGGATCACAGATACGCAGTATTTT; cdr3_aa: CSARITDTQYF; clone_size: .; v_call: TRBV20-1; j_call: TRBJ2-3; d_call: .
cdr3_nt: TGTGCCAGCAGTGTTCAGGGGGCGCAGGGGGCCAACGTCCTGACTTTC; cdr3_aa: CASSVQGAQGANVLTF; clone_size: .; v_call: TRBV28; j_call: TRBJ2-6; d_call: TRBD1
cdr3_nt: TGCGCCAGCAGCTTGGGAGGGGATGAGCAGTTCTTC; cdr3_aa: CASSLGGDEQFF; clone_size: .; v_call: TRBV5-1; j_call: TRBJ2-1; d_call: .
cdr3_nt: TGTGCCAGCAGCAACAGGGGCGTGATGGCTTTCTTT; cdr3_aa: CASSNRGVMAFF; clone_size: few; v_call: TRBV7-2; j_call: TRBJ1-1; d_call: TRBD1
cdr3_nt: TGCGCCAGCAGCTCGGGACAGGGGGCGGTGAATGAGCAGTTCTTC; cdr3_aa: CASSSGQGAVNEQFF; clone_size: .; v_call: TRBV5-1; j_call: TRBJ2-1; d_call: TRBD1
cdr3_nt: TGTGCCAGTAGTTACGGGGGCGGCAATCAGCCCCAGCATTTT; cdr3_aa: CASSYGGGNQPQHF; clone_size: few; v_call: TRBV19; j_call: TRBJ1-5; d_call: .
cdr3_nt: TGTGCCAGCAGAAGAGGACTAGCGGGGGTCTACGAGCAGTACTTC; cdr3_aa: CASRRGLAGVYEQYF; clone_size: .; v_call: TRBV6-2/TRBV6-3; j_call: TRBJ2-7; d_call: TRBD2
cdr3_nt: TGTGCCAGCAGCCGTGATTGGGACTACGAGCAGTACTTC; cdr3_aa: CASSRDWDYEQYF; clone_size: few; v_call: TRBV6-1; j_call: TRBJ2-7; d_call: .
cdr3_nt: TGTGCCACCAACCCGGATCAGGGGGTTCCTAACTATGGCTACACCTTC; cdr3_aa: CATNPDQGVPNYGYTF; clone_size: medium-sized; v_call: TRBV15; j_call: TRBJ1-2; d_call: TRBD1
cdr3_nt: TGTGCCAGCAGTTTAATCGTTGGGGGCGAGAACACCGGGGAGCTGTTTTTT; cdr3_aa: CASSLIVGGENTGELFF; clone_size: .; v_call: TRBV28; j_call: TRBJ2-2; d_call: .
cdr3_nt: TGTGCCAGCTACGGACCGCCGCAATCCTACAATGAGCAGTTCTTC; cdr3_aa: CASYGPPQSYNEQFF; clone_size: .; v_call: TRBV5-5; j_call: TRBJ2-1; d_call: .
cdr3_nt: TGTGCCAGCAGTTTGTGGACAGAAAATCAGCCCCAGCATTTT; cdr3_aa: CASSLWTENQPQHF; clone_size: few; v_call: TRBV27; j_call: TRBJ1-5; d_call: .
cdr3_nt: TGCAGTGCGAGCGGCCTAGCGGGACTAAATGAGCAGTTCTTC; cdr3_aa: CSASGLAGLNEQFF; clone_size: once; v_call: TRBV20-1; j_call: TRBJ2-1; d_call: TRBD2
cdr3_nt: TGTGCCAGCATAGGTCGGGGGCTCTACGAGCAGTACTTC; cdr3_aa: CASIGRGLYEQYF; clone_size: few; v_call: TRBV28; j_call: TRBJ2-7; d_call: .
cdr3_nt: TGTGCCAGCAGTGAAACAGGGTCCGGGGAGCTGTTTTTT; cdr3_aa: CASSETGSGELFF; clone_size: few; v_call: TRBV2; j_call: TRBJ2-2; d_call: .
cdr3_nt: TGTGCCAGCAGTGTGGGACTAGCGGAGCACACCGGGGAGCTGTTTTTT; cdr3_aa: CASSVGLAEHTGELFF; clone_size: .; v_call: TRBV6-1; j_call: TRBJ2-2; d_call: TRBD2
cdr3_nt: TGTGCCAGCAGGGGGACATCCCAGGGCGGGGAGCTGTTTTTT; cdr3_aa: CASRGTSQGGELFF; clone_size: few; v_call: TRBV12-3/TRBV12-4; j_call: TRBJ2-2; d_call: .
cdr3_nt: TGTGCCTGGAACCGCAGGGACTACCAATCCTACAATGAGCAGTTCTTC; cdr3_aa: CAWNRRDYQSYNEQFF; clone_size: .; v_call: TRBV30; j_call: TRBJ2-1; d_call: TRBD2
cdr3_nt: TGCAGTGCTGAGACTAGTACTTACGAGCAGTACTTC; cdr3_aa: CSAETSTYEQYF; clone_size: .; v_call: TRBV20-1; j_call: TRBJ2-7; d_call: .
cdr3_nt: TGTGCCAGCAGCCCTCGGACAGCGTGGAATGAGCAGTTCTTC; cdr3_aa: CASSPRTAWNEQFF; clone_size: few; v_call: TRBV2; j_call: TRBJ2-1; d_call: .
cdr3_nt: TGTGCCAGCAGACACATAGGGGCGGGGAGGACCGGGGAGCTGTTTTTT; cdr3_aa: CASRHIGAGRTGELFF; clone_size: once; v_call: TRBV11-2; j_call: TRBJ2-2; d_call: .
cdr3_nt: TGTGCCAGCAGCCGGGTTTCTTTCGGAAGCTCCTACAATGAGCAGTTCTTC; cdr3_aa: CASSRVSFGSSYNEQFF; clone_size: .; v_call: TRBV4-2; j_call: TRBJ2-1; d_call: .
cdr3_nt: TGTGCCAGCAGCAATTTAGAGAAAGGCTACACCTTC; cdr3_aa: CASSNLEKGYTF; clone_size: .; v_call: TRBV7-9; j_call: TRBJ1-2; d_call: .
cdr3_nt: TGCGCCAGCAGCTTAGAGATTGAGCAGTTCTTC; cdr3_aa: CASSLEIEQFF; clone_size: .; v_call: TRBV5-1; j_call: TRBJ2-1; d_call: .
cdr3_nt: TGCGCCAGCAGCTTCCCGGGACAGGGTAGCACAGATACGCAGTATTTT; cdr3_aa: CASSFPGQGSTDTQYF; clone_size: few; v_call: TRBV5-1; j_call: TRBJ2-3; d_call: TRBD1
cdr3_nt: TGTGCCAGCAGCCTGGGACGGGGGGAAGACTTTTATGGCTACACCTTC; cdr3_aa: CASSLGRGEDFYGYTF; clone_size: few; v_call: TRBV11-1; j_call: TRBJ1-2; d_call: .